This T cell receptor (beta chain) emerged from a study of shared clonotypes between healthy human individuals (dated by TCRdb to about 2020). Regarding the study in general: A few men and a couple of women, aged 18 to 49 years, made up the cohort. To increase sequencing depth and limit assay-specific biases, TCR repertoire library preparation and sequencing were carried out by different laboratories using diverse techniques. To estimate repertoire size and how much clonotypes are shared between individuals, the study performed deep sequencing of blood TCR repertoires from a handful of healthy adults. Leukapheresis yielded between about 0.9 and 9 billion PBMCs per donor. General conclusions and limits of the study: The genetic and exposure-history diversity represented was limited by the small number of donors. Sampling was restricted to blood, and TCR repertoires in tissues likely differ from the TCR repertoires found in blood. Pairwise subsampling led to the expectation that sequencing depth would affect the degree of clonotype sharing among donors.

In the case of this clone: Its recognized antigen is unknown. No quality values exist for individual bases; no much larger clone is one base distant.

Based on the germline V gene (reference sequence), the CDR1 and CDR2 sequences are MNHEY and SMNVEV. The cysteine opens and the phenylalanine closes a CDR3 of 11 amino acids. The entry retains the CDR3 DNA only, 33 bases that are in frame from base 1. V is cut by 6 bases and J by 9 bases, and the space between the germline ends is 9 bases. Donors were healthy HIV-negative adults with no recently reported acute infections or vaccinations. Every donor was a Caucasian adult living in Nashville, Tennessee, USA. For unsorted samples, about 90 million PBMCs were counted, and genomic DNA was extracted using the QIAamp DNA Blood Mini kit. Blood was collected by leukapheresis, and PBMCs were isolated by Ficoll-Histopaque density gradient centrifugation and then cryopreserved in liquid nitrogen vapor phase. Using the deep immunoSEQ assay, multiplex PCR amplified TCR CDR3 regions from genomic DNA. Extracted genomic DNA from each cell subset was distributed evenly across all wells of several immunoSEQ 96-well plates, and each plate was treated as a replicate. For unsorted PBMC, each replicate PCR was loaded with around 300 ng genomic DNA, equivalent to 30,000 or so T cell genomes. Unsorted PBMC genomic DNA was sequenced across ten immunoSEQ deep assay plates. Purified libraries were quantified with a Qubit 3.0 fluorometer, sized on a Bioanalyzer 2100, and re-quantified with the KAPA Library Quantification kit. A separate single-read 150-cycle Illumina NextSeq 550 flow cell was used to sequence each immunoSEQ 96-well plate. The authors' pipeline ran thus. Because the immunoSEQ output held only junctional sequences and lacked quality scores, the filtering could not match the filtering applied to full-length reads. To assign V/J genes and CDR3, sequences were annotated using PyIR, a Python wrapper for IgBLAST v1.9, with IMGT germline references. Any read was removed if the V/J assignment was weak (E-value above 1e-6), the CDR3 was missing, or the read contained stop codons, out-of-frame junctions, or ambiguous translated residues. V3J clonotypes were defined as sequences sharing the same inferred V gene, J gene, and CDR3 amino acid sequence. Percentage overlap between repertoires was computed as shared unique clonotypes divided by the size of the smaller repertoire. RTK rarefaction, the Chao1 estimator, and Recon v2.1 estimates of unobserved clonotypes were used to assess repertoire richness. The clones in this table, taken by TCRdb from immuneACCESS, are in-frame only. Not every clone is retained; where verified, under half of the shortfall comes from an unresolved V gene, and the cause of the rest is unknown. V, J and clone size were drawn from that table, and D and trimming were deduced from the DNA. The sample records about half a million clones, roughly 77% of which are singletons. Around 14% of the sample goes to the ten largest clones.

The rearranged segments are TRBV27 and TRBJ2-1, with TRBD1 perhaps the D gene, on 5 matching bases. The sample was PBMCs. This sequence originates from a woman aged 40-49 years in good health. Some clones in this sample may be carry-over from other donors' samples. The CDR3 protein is CASRIRGEQFF. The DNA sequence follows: TGTGCCAGCAGAATTAGGGGTGAGCAGTTCTTC.